The subject of this entry is one T cell receptor (beta chain). Its cognate antigen is unknown. Healthy HIV-negative adults without recent acute infections or vaccinations served as donors. Trimming removed 0 bases at V and 4 bases at J, with 9 bases between. Germline V gene sequence: CDR1 SGHVS, CDR2 FQNEAQ. The CDR3 has 15 amino acids. Clones were sequenced by immunoSEQ multiplex PCR, and TCRdb holds only the in-frame ones, with some missing. The table has over 400,000 clones, 81% seen once. The record originates from a study of shared clonotypes between healthy human individuals. Background on the study: The study drew on two women and three men aged 18 to 49 as donors.

Study-level results: With few donors, the genetic and exposure-history diversity represented was limited.

The sequenced sample consisted of PBMCs. The chain recombines TRBV7-8 with TRBJ2-2, with D possibly TRBD2 on 5 matching bases. The source is a woman in her thirties or forties in good health. Some clones in this sample may be carry-over from other donors' samples. Here the CDR3 reads CASSLARAGTGELFF. CDR3 sequence (DNA): TGTGCCAGCAGCTTAGCGAGGGCGGGCACCGGGGAGCTGTTTTTT.